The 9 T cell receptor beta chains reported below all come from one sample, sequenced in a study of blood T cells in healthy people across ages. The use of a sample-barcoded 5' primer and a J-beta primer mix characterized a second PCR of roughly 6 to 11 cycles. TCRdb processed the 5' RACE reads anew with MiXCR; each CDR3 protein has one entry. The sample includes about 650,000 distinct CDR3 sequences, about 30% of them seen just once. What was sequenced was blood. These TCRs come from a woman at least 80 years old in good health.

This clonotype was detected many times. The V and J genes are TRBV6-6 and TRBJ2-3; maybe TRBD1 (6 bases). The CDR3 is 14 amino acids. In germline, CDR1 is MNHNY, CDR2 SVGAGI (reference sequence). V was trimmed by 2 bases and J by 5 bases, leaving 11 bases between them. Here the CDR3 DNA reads TGTGCCAGCAGTTACATCAGGGGCCAAGATACGCAGTATTTT. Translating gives CASSYIRGQDTQYF.

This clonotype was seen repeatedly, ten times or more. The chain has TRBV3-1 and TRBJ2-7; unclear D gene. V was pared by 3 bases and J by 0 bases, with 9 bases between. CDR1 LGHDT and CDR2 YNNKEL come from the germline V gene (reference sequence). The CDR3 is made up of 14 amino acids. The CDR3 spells CASSQSRSSYEQYF. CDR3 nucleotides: TGTGCCAGCAGCCAGAGCAGGAGCTCCTACGAGCAGTACTTC.

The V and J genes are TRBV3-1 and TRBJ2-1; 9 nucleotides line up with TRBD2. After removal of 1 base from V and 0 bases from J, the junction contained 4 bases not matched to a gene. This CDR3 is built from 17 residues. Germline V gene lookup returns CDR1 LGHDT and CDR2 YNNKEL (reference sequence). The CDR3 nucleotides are TGTGCCAGCAGCCAAGGGCTAGCGGGGAGCTCCTACAATGAGCAGTTCTTC. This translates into CASSQGLAGSSYNEQFF.

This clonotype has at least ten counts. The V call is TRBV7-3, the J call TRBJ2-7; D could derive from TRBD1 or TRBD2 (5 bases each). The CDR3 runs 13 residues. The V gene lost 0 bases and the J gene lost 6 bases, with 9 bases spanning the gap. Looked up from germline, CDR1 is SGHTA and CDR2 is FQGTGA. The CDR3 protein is CASSLTGDGEQYF. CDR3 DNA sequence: TGTGCCAGCAGCTTAACCGGGGACGGCGAGCAGTACTTC.

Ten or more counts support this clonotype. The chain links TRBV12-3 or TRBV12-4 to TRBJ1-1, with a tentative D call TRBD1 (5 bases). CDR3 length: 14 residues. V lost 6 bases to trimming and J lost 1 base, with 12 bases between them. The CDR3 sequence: CASRPTGTNTEAFF. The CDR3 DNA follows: TGTGCCAGCAGACCCACAGGTACGAACACTGAAGCTTTCTTT.

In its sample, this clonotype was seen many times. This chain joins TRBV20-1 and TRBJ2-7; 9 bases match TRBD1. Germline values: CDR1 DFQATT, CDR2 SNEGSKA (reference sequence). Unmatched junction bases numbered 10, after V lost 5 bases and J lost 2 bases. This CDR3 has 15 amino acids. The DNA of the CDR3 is TGCAGTGCTGGACGGGTGGGGGACAGGGCCTACGAGCAGTACTTC. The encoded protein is CSAGRVGDRAYEQYF.

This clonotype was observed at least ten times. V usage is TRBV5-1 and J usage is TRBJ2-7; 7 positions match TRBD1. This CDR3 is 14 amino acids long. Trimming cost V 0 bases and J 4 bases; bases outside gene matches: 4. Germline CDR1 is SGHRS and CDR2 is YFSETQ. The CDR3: CASSLGQGKYEQYF. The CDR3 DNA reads TGCGCCAGCAGCTTGGGACAGGGAAAGTACGAGCAGTACTTC.

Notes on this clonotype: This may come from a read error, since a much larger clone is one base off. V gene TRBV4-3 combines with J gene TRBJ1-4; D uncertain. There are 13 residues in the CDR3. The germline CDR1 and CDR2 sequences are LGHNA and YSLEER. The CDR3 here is CASSQDGREKRFF. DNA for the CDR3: TGCGCCAGCAGCCAAGACGGTAGGGAAAAACGGTTTTTT.

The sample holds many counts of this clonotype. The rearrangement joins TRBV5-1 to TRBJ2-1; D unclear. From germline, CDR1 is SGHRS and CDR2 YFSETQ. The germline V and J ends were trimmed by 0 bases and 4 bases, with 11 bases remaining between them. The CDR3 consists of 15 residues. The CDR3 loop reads CASSLAIARYNEQFF. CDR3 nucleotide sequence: TGCGCCAGCAGCTTGGCCATCGCTCGGTACAATGAGCAGTTCTTC.